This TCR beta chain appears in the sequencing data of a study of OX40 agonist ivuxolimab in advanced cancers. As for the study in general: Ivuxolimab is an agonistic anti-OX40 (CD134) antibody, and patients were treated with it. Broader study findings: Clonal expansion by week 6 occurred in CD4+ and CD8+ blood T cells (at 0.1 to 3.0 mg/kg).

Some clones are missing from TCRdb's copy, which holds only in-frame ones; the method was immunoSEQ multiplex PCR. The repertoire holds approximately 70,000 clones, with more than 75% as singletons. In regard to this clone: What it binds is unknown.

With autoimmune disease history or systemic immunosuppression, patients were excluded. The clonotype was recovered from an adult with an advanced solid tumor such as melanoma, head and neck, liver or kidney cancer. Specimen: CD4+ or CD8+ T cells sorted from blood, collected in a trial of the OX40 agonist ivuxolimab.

The CDR3 reads CASSRSYSGNTIYF. Written as DNA, the CDR3 is TGTGCCAGCAGCCGAAGTTACTCTGGAAACACCATATATTTT. The rearrangement joins TRBV14 to TRBJ1-3; D gene unclear. Germline V lookup: CDR1 SGHDN, CDR2 FVKESK. The CDR3 is 14 amino acids. V lost 4 bases to trimming and J lost 0 bases, with 7 bases between them.